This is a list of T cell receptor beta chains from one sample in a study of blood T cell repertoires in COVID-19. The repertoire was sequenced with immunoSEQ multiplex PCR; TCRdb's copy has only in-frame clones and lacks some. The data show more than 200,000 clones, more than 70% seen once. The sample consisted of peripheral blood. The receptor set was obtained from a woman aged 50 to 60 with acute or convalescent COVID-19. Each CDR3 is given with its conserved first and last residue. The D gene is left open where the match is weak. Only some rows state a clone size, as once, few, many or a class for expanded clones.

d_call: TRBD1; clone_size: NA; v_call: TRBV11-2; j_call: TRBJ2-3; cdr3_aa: CASSLDRGQDTQYF; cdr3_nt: TGTGCCAGCAGCTTAGATAGGGGGCAAGATACGCAGTATTTT
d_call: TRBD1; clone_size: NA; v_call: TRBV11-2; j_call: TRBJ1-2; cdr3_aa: CASSTGQGAGYTF; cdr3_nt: TGTGCCAGCAGCACAGGACAGGGGGCTGGCTACACCTTC
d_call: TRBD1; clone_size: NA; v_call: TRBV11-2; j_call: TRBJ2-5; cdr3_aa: CASSFVGGGQETQYF; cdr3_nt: TGTGCCAGCAGCTTTGTAGGGGGCGGGCAAGAGACCCAGTACTTC
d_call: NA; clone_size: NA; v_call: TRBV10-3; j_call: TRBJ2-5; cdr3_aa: CAISESPLAAQETQYF; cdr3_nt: TGTGCCATCAGTGAGTCTCCCCTAGCCGCCCAAGAGACCCAGTACTTC
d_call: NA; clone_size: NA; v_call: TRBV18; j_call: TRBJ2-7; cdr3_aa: CASSPPGRGEQYF; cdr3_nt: TGTGCCAGCTCACCACCGGGTAGAGGCGAGCAGTACTTC
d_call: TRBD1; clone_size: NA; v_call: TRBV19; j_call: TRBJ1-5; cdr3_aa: CASSIRQGGKSNQPQHF; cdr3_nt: TGTGCCAGTAGTATAAGACAGGGAGGAAAAAGCAATCAGCCCCAGCATTTT
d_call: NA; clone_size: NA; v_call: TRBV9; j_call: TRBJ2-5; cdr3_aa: CASSLRGARQETQYF; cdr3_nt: TGTGCCAGCAGCCTACGCGGGGCCCGACAAGAGACCCAGTACTTC
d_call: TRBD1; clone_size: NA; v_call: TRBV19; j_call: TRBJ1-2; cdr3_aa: CASTLDRGQFYGYTF; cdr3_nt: TGTGCCAGTACCCTGGACAGGGGGCAGTTCTATGGCTACACCTTC
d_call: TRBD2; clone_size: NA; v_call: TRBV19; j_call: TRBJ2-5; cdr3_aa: CASSVTSGQETQYF; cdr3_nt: TGTGCCAGTAGTGTTACTAGCGGCCAAGAGACCCAGTACTTC
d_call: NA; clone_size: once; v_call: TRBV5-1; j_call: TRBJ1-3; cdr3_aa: CASSLQPSGNTIYF; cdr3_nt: TGCGCCAGCAGCTTACAGCCATCTGGAAACACCATATATTTT
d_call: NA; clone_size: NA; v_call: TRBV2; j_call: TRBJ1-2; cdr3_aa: CASSADRSYYGYTF; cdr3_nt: TGTGCCAGCAGTGCCGACAGGAGCTACTATGGCTACACCTTC
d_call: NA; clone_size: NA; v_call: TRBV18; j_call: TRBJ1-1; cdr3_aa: CASSPVRGTEAFF; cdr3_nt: TGTGCCAGCTCACCCGTGCGAGGCACTGAAGCTTTCTTT
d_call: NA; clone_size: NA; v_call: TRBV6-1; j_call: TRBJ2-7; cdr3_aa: CASGVDSFGEQYF; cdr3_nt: TGTGCCAGCGGGGTCGACAGCTTTGGCGAGCAGTACTTC
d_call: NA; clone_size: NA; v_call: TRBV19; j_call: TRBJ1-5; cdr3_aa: CASSIEAGSQHF; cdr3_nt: TGTGCCAGTAGTATAGAAGCAGGGTCCCAGCATTTT
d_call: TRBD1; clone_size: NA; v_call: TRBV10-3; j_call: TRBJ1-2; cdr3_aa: CAIGAPGQDRYTF; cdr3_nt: TGTGCCATCGGTGCTCCGGGACAGGATCGCTACACCTTC
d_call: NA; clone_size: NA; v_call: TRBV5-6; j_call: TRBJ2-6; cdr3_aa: CASSSRKLFSGANVLTF; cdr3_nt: TGTGCCAGCAGCTCGAGGAAGCTATTCTCTGGGGCCAACGTCCTGACTTTC
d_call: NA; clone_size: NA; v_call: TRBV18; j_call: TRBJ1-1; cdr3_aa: CASFLRLNTEAFF; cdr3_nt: TGTGCCAGTTTCCTCCGGTTGAACACTGAAGCTTTCTTT
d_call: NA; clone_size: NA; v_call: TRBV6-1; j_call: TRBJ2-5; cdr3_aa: CASSEGTSARTQYF; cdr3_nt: TGTGCCAGCAGTGAGGGCACCTCCGCAAGGACCCAGTACTTC
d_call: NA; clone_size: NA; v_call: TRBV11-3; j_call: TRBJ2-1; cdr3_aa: CASSFSFRGYNEQFF; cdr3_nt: TGTGCCAGCAGCTTCTCTTTCCGGGGTTACAATGAGCAGTTCTTC
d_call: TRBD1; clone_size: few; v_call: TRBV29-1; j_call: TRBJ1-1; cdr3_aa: CSVESTSTGAREAFF; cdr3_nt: TGCAGCGTTGAGAGCACGAGCACAGGGGCGCGTGAAGCTTTCTTT
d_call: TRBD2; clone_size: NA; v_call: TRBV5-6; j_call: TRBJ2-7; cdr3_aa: CASSLWGRAYEQYF; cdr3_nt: TGTGCCAGCAGCTTGTGGGGGAGGGCCTACGAGCAGTACTTC
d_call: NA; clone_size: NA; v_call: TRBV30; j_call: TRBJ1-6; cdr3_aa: CAWSNIPPHNSPLHF; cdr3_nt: TGTGCCTGGAGTAATATCCCCCCCCATAATTCACCCCTCCACTTT
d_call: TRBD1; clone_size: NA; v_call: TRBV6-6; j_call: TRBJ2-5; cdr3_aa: CASSRDRDTQETQYF; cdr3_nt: TGTGCCAGCAGCCGGGACAGGGACACACAAGAGACCCAGTACTTC
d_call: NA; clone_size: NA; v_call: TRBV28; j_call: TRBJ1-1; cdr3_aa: CASSFQGNTEAFF; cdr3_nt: TGTGCCAGCAGTTTCCAGGGGAATACTGAAGCTTTCTTT
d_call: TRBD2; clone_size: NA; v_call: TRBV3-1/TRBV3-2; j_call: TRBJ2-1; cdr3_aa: CASSRRTSGSPGEQFF; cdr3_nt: TGTGCCAGCAGCCGCAGGACTAGCGGGAGTCCCGGGGAGCAGTTCTTC
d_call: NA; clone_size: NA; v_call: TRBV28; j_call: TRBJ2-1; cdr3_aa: CASSPNRNNYNEQFF; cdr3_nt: TGTGCCAGCAGCCCGAACAGAAACAACTACAATGAGCAGTTCTTC
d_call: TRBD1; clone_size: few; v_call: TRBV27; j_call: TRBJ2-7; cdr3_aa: CASSLTGFNSYEQYF; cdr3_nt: TGTGCCAGCAGTTTGACAGGGTTTAACTCCTACGAGCAGTACTTC
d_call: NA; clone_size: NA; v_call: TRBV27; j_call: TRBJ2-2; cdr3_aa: CASRPLPDTANTGELFF; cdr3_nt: TGTGCCAGCAGACCCCTACCGGACACCGCGAACACCGGGGAGCTGTTTTTT
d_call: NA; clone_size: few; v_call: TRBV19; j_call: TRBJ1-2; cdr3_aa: CASSIKAGVYGYTF; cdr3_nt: TGTGCCAGTAGTATCAAGGCAGGGGTGTATGGCTACACCTTC
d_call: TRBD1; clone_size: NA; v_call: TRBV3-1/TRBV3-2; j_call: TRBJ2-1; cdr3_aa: CASSHRDRDDGEQFF; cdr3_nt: TGTGCCAGCAGCCACCGGGACAGGGATGATGGTGAGCAGTTCTTC
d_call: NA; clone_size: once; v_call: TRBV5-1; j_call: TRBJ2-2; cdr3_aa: CASSSQGGYTGELFF; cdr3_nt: TGCGCCAGCAGCTCCCAGGGGGGATACACCGGGGAGCTGTTTTTT
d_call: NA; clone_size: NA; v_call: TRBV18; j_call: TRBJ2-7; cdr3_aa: CASSVALGTYEQYF; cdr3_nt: TGTGCCAGCTCAGTAGCCCTTGGTACCTACGAGCAGTACTTC
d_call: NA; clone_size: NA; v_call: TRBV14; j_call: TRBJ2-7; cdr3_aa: CASSQGAGYSYEQYF; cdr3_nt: TGTGCCAGCAGCCAAGGGGCGGGTTACTCCTACGAGCAGTACTTC
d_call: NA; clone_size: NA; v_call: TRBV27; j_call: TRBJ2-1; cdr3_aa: CASSFTPRDEQFF; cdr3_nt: TGTGCCAGCAGTTTCACACCCCGGGATGAGCAGTTCTTC
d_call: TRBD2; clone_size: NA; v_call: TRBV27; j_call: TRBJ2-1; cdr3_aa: CASLRGRALGEQFF; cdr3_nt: TGTGCCAGCCTTCGTGGGAGGGCCCTCGGTGAGCAGTTCTTC
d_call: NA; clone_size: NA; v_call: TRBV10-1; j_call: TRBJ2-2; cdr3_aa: CASSEYRDTGELFF; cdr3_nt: TGCGCCAGCAGTGAATACAGGGATACCGGGGAGCTGTTTTTT
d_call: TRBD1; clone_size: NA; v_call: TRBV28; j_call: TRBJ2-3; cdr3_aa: CASTTSGQGEDTQYF; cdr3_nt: TGTGCCAGCACCACAAGCGGACAGGGGGAGGATACGCAGTATTTT
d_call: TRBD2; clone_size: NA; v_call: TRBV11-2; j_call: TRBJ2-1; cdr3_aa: CASSLGLAGEKFF; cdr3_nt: TGTGCCAGCAGCTTAGGACTAGCGGGAGAAAAGTTCTTC
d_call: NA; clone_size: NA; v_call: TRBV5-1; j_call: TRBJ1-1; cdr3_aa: CASSSGSGAEAFF; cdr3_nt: TGCGCCAGCAGCTCGGGATCGGGGGCTGAAGCTTTCTTT
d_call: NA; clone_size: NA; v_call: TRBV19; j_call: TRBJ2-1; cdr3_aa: CASSAAWGDEQFF; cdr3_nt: TGTGCCAGTAGTGCCGCGTGGGGAGATGAGCAGTTCTTC
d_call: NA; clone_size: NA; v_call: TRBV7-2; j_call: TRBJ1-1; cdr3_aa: CASSLNPGWSGAFF; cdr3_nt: TGTGCCAGCAGCTTAAATCCGGGGTGGTCCGGGGCTTTCTTT
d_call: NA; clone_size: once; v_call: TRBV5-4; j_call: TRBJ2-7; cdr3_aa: CASSPTSAGAEGNEQYF; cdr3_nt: TGTGCCAGCAGCCCGACCTCCGCGGGGGCCGAGGGCAACGAGCAGTACTTC
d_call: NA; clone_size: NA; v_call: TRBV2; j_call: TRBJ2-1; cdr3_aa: CASSEGIGQTYNEQFF; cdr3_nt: TGTGCCAGCAGCGAGGGTATCGGACAGACCTACAATGAGCAGTTCTTC
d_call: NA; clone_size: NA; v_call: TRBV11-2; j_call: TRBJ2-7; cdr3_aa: CASSSSQTANYEQYF; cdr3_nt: TGTGCCAGCAGCTCTTCTCAGACAGCGAACTACGAGCAGTACTTC
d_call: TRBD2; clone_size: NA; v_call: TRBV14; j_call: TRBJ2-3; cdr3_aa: CASSQETGGPAIWTDTQYF; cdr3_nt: TGTGCCAGCAGCCAAGAAACGGGAGGGCCGGCAATTTGGACAGATACGCAGTATTTT
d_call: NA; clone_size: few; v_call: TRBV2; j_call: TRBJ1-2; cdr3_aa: CASGRAGSNYGYTF; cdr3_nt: TGTGCCAGCGGTCGGGCAGGGTCTAACTATGGCTACACCTTC
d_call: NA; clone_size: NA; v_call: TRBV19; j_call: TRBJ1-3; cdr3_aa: CASSLYSSSGNTIYF; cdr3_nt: TGTGCCAGTAGTCTCTACTCAAGCTCTGGAAACACCATATATTTT
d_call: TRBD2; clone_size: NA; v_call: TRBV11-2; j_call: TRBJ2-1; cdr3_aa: CASSYPGLASYNEQFF; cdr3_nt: TGTGCCAGCAGCTATCCGGGACTAGCCTCCTACAATGAGCAGTTCTTC
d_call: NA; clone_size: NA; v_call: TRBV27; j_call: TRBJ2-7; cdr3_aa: CASSFSVTYEQYF; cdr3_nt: TGTGCCAGCAGTTTTTCGGTAACCTACGAGCAGTACTTC
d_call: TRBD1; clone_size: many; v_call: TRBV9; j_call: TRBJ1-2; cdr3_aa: CASSVVEGAGGYTF; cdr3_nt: TGTGCCAGCAGCGTAGTGGAGGGGGCGGGTGGCTACACCTTC
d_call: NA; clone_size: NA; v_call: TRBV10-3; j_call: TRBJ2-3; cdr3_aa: CAISDGQGKDTQYF; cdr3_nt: TGTGCCATCAGTGACGGGCAGGGGAAAGATACGCAGTATTTT
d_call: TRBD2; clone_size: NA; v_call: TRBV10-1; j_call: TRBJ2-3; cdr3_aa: CASSGLAGGPQSTDTQYF; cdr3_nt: TGCGCCAGCAGTGGACTAGCGGGAGGGCCGCAAAGCACAGATACGCAGTATTTT
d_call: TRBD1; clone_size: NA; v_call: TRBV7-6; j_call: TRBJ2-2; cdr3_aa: CASSSGQGDWTGELFF; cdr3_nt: TGTGCCAGCAGCTCGGGACAGGGGGATTGGACCGGGGAGCTGTTTTTT
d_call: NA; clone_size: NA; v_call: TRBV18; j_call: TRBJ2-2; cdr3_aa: CASFGGGYEGGELFF; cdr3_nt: TGTGCCAGCTTCGGAGGGGGCTATGAAGGCGGGGAGCTGTTTTTT
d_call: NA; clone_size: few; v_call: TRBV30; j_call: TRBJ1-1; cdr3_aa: CAWSLGGEAFF; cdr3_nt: TGTGCCTGGAGCCTTGGAGGGGAAGCTTTCTTT